This T cell receptor (beta chain) was identified during a study of CD8+ T cells in alopecia areata (dated by TCRdb to between 2018 and 2020). Regarding the complete study: The treated patients took part in an open-label pilot trial in which moderate-to-severe alopecia areata was treated with oral tofacitinib at 5 to 10 mg twice daily. Tofacitinib was administered for 6 to 18 months, and 6 months of follow-up off drug were then conducted to assess delayed response and recurrence. The SALT score, which quantifies the percentage of affected scalp surface area, was used to measure disease severity in treated patients. High-throughput TCRbeta sequencing was used to examine T cell clonal expansion in alopecia areata in both the C3H/HeJ mouse model and human patients. Human TCRbeta sequencing covered scalp tissue and sorted CD4+ and CD8+ peripheral blood T cells from patchy and totalis/universalis alopecia areata patients and healthy controls. Biopsies were taken from tofacitinib-treated patients at baseline and again at 4 and 24 weeks into treatment, and several of those patients also had a later scalp biopsy. Scalp clonality was compared across normal scalp (n=4), patchy alopecia areata scalp (n=8), and alopecia totalis/universalis scalp (n=8). RNA came from the PAXgene miRNA kit for fixed scalp, the miRNeasy kit for PBMCs, and the RNeasy kit for mouse skin. TCRbeta CDR3 regions were amplified by immunoSEQ multiplex PCR using 35 Vbeta forward and 13 Jbeta reverse primers.

Trimming takes 5 bases off V and 7 bases off J; junction bases not matched to a gene: 12. Measured from the cysteine to the phenylalanine, the CDR3 is 16 residues long. CDR3 DNA only is kept here, 48 bases in frame from base 1. Sequences SGHTA (CDR1) and FQGTGA (CDR2) are obtained from the germline V gene. Regarding this clone: The specificity of this receptor is unknown. The sample holds no much larger clone one base away, and base qualities are not on file.

The library was obtained by the immunoSEQ multiplex PCR assay. RNA was extracted from all samples and reverse transcribed into cDNA, which served as template for TCR sequencing. First-strand cDNA was synthesized using SuperScript III with a 2:1 mix of oligo-dT and random hexamers. A synthetic immune receptor repertoire was used to measure amplification bias, and any remaining bias was corrected computationally. From the authors' description of their analysis: Raw reads were preprocessed for error removal, and CDR3 was defined according to IMGT conventions as running from the conserved cysteine to phenylalanine. Clonality was calculated as 1 minus Shannon entropy normalized by log2 of the number of productive unique TCRs. CD4 or CD8 identity of scalp clones was inferred by cross-referencing scalp TCRbeta sequences with sorted blood CD4 and CD8 repertoires. Entries here come from immuneACCESS through TCRdb and include only in-frame sequences with V and J called. Some clones fail to appear in such tables; in the studies checked, an unresolved V gene covers under half of the shortfall, and the cause of the remainder is unknown. The V and J calls and clone size come from that table; D and trimming were worked out from the DNA. The sample contains about 220,000 clones, about three fifths of them found a single time. The ten largest clones add up to roughly 1.6% of the sample.

The full study reports these points: Compared with normal scalp, lesional scalp, particularly in alopecia totalis/universalis, had higher clonality and more expanded CD8+ clones, which suggests antigenic drive. The treated cohort was small, with a single nonresponder, so links between baseline CD8+ expansion and response need larger studies. Scalp TCR repertoire analysis is complicated because resident alphabeta T cells in normal human skin are also sequenced, whereas mouse skin is dominated by gammadelta T cells. During tofacitinib treatment, many expanded lesional clones remained in scalp and blood, and this persistence may partly explain relapse after treatment is stopped. Shared TCR sequences between patients were less evident than in mice, which may be partly attributable to HLA diversity in the patient population. Tofacitinib significantly lowered scalp clonality and the number of expanded CD8+ clones among the top 100 scalp clones.

The meaning of the sample's time point label: more than three weeks on oral tofacitinib. Read against the paper, the sample's treatment or condition label means: oral pan-JAK inhibitor, 5-10 mg twice daily. Peripheral blood and lesional scalp punch biopsies were obtained from patients with alopecia areata. PBMCs were separated by density centrifugation and stained for CD3, CD4 and CD8, after which CD4+ and CD8+ T cells were sorted on a FACSAria. The rearranged segments are TRBV7-3 and TRBJ2-2, with 8 bases in between that match TRBD2. The receptor was isolated from a human donor with alopecia areata. The input for sequencing was CD4+ T cells sorted from blood, taken at week 4, from a patient treated with tofacitinib. The CDR3 reads as follows: CASSPFSAGVNGELFF. DNA sequence: TGTGCCAGCAGCCCCTTCTCAGCGGGGGTCAACGGGGAGCTGTTTTTT. The entire variable domain, with the stretches around the CDR3 drawn from the reference TRBV7-3 and TRBJ2-2 proteins, is GAGVSQTPSNKVTEKGKYVELRCDPISGHTALYWYRQSLGQGPEFLIYFQGTGAADDSGLPNDRFFAVRPEGSVSTLKIQRTERGDSAVYLCASSPFSAGVNGELFFGEGSRLTVL.